This TCR beta chain emerged from a study of OX40 agonist ivuxolimab in advanced cancers. Across the study: The patients received ivuxolimab by intravenous route every 2 weeks at 0.01 to 10 mg/kg. Patients achieving partial responses numbered three: one hepatocellular carcinoma case and two cutaneous melanoma cases. Points from the study as a whole: Normalized expansion of T-cell clones was also low for some nonresponders.

A remark on this clone: Its cognate antigen is unknown.

The investigators sampled blood at baseline, at cycle 4 day 1, and at cycle 7 day 1. Assay used: immunoSEQ multiplex PCR; TCRdb lists only in-frame clones, some missing. The repertoire holds some 150,000 clones, with 90% as singletons. From germline, CDR1 is MNHEY and CDR2 SMNVEV (reference sequence). V was shortened by 4 bases and J by 3 bases, with 19 bases between the two germline ends. The CDR3 has 18 amino acids. This chain uses TRBV27 with TRBJ1-6; TRBD1 is a possible D gene (5 bases). The TCR sequence derives from an adult with an advanced solid tumor such as melanoma, head and neck, liver or kidney cancer. The input for sequencing was CD4+ or CD8+ T cells sorted from blood, taken in a trial of the OX40 agonist ivuxolimab. CDR3 protein: CASSSRTTGVGYNSPLHF. The CDR3 coding sequence is TGTGCCAGCAGTTCCCGTACAACAGGTGTGGGCTATAATTCACCCCTCCACTTT.